Sequencing of this T cell receptor beta chain was carried out in a study of monozygotic twins with inflammatory bowel disease. Regarding the study as a whole: Among the T cells, different subtypes could not be distinguished. Patient repertoire variability may have increased through differing immunosuppressive treatments.

This CDR3 contains 12 residues. The V gene's germline CDR1 is SGHNT and CDR2 YYREEE (reference sequence). TCRdb re-called the 5' RACE reads, yielding one record per CDR3 amino acid sequence without DNA. This repertoire includes some 200,000 distinct CDR3 sequences. With regard to this clonotype: Its matching antigen is unknown.

V and J are TRBV5-4 and TRBJ2-2. This receptor was obtained from a human donor with ulcerative colitis or Crohn's disease, or a healthy co-twin of an affected twin (not recorded which). The sequenced material came from blood. The chain's CDR3 is CASRTRTGELFF. Based on the CDR3 plus reference TRBV5-4 and TRBJ2-2, the full variable domain is ETGVTQSPTHLIKTRGQQVTLRCSSQSGHNTVSWYQQALGQGPQFIFQYYREEENGRGNFPPRFSGLQFPNYSSELNVNALELDDSALYLCASRTRTGELFFGEGSRLTVL.